The TCR beta chain described here comes from a study of T cell changes during pregnancy in multiple sclerosis. TCRdb's copy holds only in-frame clones and misses some; the assay was immunoSEQ multiplex PCR. In the table there are under 9,500 clones, about 90% of which are singletons. V lost 9 bases to trimming and J lost 1 base, with 8 bases between them. This CDR3 has 13 residues. Per the germline V gene, CDR1 is SGHNT and CDR2 is YYREEE (reference sequence). This specimen was CD8+ T cells from peripheral blood mononuclear cells, taken in the first trimester of pregnancy. The sequence came from a female donor in good health, enrolled as a control in a pregnancy study. V and J are TRBV5-4 and TRBJ2-6; no definite D call. In nucleotides, the CDR3 is TGTGCCACCATCGAGTCTGGGGCCAACGTCCTGACTTTC. Its protein is CATIESGANVLTF.